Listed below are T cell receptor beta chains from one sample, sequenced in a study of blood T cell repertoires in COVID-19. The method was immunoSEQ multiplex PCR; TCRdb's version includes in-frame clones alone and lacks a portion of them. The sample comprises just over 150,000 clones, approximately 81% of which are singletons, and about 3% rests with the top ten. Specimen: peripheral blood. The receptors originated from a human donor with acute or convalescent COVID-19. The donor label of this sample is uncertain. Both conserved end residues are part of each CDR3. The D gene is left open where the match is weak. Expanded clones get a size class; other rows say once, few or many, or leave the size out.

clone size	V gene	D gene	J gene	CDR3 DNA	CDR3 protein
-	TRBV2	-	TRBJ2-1	TGTGCCAGCAGTGGGGCAGAGTCCTCCAATGAGCAGTTCTTC	CASSGAESSNEQFF
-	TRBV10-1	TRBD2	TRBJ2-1	TGCGCCAGCAGTCGAGCGGGGGGTCTGAACAATGAGCAGTTCTTC	CASSRAGGLNNEQFF
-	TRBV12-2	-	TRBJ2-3	TGTGCAAGTCGATACATTGGTGGACCGGGACTCCCTCCAGATACGCAGTATTTT	CASRYIGGPGLPPDTQYF
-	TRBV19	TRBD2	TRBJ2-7	TGTGCCAGTAGTACCGGGAGGGGCTACGAGCAGTACTTC	CASSTGRGYEQYF
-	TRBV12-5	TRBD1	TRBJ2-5	TGTGCTAGTGGTTTTACAGGGGCCCAAGGAAAAGAGACCCAGTACTTC	CASGFTGAQGKETQYF
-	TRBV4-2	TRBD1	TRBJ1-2	TGTGCCAGCAGCCAAGATTGGACAGGTTCGTGGGGGGGCTACACCTTC	CASSQDWTGSWGGYTF
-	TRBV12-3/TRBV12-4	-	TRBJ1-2	TGTGCCAGCAGTTTTGGAGGCTATGGCTACACCTTC	CASSFGGYGYTF
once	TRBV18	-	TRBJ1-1	TGTGCCAGCTCACCACCAACAGCACAAGGCACTGAAGCTTTCTTT	CASSPPTAQGTEAFF
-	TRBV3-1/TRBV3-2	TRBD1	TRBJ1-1	TGTGCCAGCAGGAGACAGGGTTCGAACACTGAAGCTTTCTTT	CASRRQGSNTEAFF
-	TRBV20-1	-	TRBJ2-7	TGCAGTGCTAGTCCGACAGGCTCTACGGGGCAGTACTTC	CSASPTGSTGQYF
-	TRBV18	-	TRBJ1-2	TGTGCCAGCTCACCACGGGGGGACGGCTACACCTTC	CASSPRGDGYTF
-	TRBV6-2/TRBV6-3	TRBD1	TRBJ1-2	TGTGCCAGCAGTTCCAGGGGGGACCTTAACTATGGCTACACCTTC	CASSSRGDLNYGYTF
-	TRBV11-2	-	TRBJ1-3	TGTGCCAGCAGCTTAGATCAAGGCCGTGCAGGGGGAAACACCATATATTTT	CASSLDQGRAGGNTIYF
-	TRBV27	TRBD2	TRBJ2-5	TGTGCCAGCAGTTCCGGACTAGCGGGGGGGCTAGAGACCCAGTACTTC	CASSSGLAGGLETQYF
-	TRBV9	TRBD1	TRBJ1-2	TGTGCCAGCAGCGTTGGGACAGGGCCTTTAGCTAACTATGGCTACACCTTC	CASSVGTGPLANYGYTF
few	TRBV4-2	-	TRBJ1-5	TGTGCCAGCAGCCGGGCTGGTGGGGGGCAGCCCCAGCATTTT	CASSRAGGGQPQHF
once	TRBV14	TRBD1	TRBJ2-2	TGTGCCAGCAGCCCATGGGGACAGGGGGTATACACCGGGGAGCTGTTTTTT	CASSPWGQGVYTGELFF
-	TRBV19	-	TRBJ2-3	TGTGCCAGTCACGGCGCGGTGCGACCAGGGGGCACAGATACGCAGTATTTT	CASHGAVRPGGTDTQYF
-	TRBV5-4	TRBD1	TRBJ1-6	TGTGCCAGCAGCGGAAAGACAGGGGGGATTAATTCACCCCTCCACTTT	CASSGKTGGINSPLHF
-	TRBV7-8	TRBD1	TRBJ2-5	TGTGCCAGCAGCTTAGCAGACGGGCGACAGGGTCAAGAGACCCAGTACTTC	CASSLADGRQGQETQYF
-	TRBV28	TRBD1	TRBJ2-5	TGTGCCAGCAGCTATGGACAGGGGGCAGAGACCCAGTACTTC	CASSYGQGAETQYF
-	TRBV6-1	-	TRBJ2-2	TGTGCCAGCAGTGAAGCTAGGACAGTCGGGGAGCTGTTTTTT	CASSEARTVGELFF
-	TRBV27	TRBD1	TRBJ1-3	TGTGCCAGGACTCGGGGGGGGGACAGGGCCCCTGGAAACACCATATATTTT	CARTRGGDRAPGNTIYF
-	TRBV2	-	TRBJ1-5	TGTGCCAGCAGTGCAGACAGGCGTAATCAGCCCCAGCATTTT	CASSADRRNQPQHF
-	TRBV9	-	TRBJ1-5	TGTGCCAGCAGCGTAGAAGGAGGTCCCCAGCATTTT	CASSVEGGPQHF
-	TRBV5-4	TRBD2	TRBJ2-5	TGTGCCAGCAGCTTAACTAGCGGATCAAAAGAGACCCAGTACTTC	CASSLTSGSKETQYF
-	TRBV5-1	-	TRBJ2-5	TGCGCCAGCAGCTTTGGCGCAGTAAGTAGCGGTAACCAAGAGACCCAGTACTTC	CASSFGAVSSGNQETQYF
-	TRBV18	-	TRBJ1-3	TGTGCCAGCTCACATGGCACAGGGAGCTCTGGAAACACCATATATTTT	CASSHGTGSSGNTIYF
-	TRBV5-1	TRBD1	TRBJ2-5	TGCGCCAGCAGCTTGGGGGACAGGGGGCGAGAGACCCAGTACTTC	CASSLGDRGRETQYF
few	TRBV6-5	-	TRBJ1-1	TGTGCCAGCAGCGATGACAGGCCCGAAGCTTTCTTT	CASSDDRPEAFF
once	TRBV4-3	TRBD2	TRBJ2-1	TGCGCCAGCAGCCCCCAAGCCGGGGGGGCGGGTGAGCAGTTCTTC	CASSPQAGGAGEQFF
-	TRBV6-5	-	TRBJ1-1	TGTGCCAGCAGTTACTCGATGAGGACTGAAGCTTTCTTT	CASSYSMRTEAFF
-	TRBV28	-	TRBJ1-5	TGTGCCGCCCACAGTAGCAATCAGCCCCAGCATTTT	CAAHSSNQPQHF
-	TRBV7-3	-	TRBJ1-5	TGTGCCAGCAGCTTAAACAGGGACCAACCCCAGCATTTT	CASSLNRDQPQHF
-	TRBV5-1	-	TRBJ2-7	TGCGCCAGCAGCTTGTTGGACAGTTACTCCTACGAGCAGTACTTC	CASSLLDSYSYEQYF
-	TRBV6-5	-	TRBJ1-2	TGTGCCAGCAGTACAGGGATGAACTATGGCTACACCTTC	CASSTGMNYGYTF
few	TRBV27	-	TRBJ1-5	TGTGCCAGCAGTTTATCGATAGGGGATCCCAATCAGCCCCAGCATTTT	CASSLSIGDPNQPQHF
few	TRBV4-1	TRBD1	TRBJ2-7	TGCGCCAGCAGCCAAGAAGAGGGGGCGTTTTACGAGCAGTACTTC	CASSQEEGAFYEQYF
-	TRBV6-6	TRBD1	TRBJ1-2	TGTGCCAGCAGCTTCCGGGACAGGGACTATGGCTACACCTTC	CASSFRDRDYGYTF